Described below is a single T cell receptor (beta chain) sequence and its context. The antigen remains unidentified. The table came from immunoSEQ multiplex PCR; TCRdb's copy has only in-frame clones and leaves some out. In the table there are 150,000 to 200,000 clones, around nine tenths of which are singletons. This entry is derived from a study of T cell responses to AZD1222 COVID-19 vaccine. Per the germline V gene, CDR1 is MNHEY and CDR2 is SVGAGI. CDR3 length equals 15 residues. Trimming took 2 bases from V and 2 from J, leaving 12 bases between them. Whole-study findings and limits: The breadth and depth of Spike-specific TCRs increased once two AZD1222 doses had been given. A reported finding is that nearly half of spike-specific TCRs target unmutated variant regions. Baseline serostatus was positive in only 5 to 7 AZD1222 recipients. Spike-wide coverage was observed for vaccine-associated CD4 TCRs, with dominant responses at 160-218 and 743-854.

The TCR was taken from an adult in good health. This rearrangement joins TRBV6-5 to TRBJ1-1; D unresolved. The source was peripheral blood, collected on day 0 of AZD1222 vaccination. CDR3 nucleotides: TGTGCCAGCAGTTACGACTGGACGCAAAACACTGAAGCTTTCTTT. Translating gives CASSYDWTQNTEAFF.